This passage covers 14 T cell receptor beta chains from one sample sequenced in a study of long-term antiretroviral therapy in people with HIV (dated by TCRdb to between 2021 and 2024). The immunoSEQ hsTCRB v3.0 assay was used at survey level resolution to sequence the TRB variable region. Imported from immuneACCESS, the table was reduced by TCRdb to in-frame sequences with V and J called. These copies leave out some clones; in studies compared against another copy, an unresolved V gene accounts for under half, and the cause of the remainder is not known. This sample comprises roughly 20,000 clones, approximately 86% of them detected only once. The ten largest make up roughly 4% of the sample. Sequenced material: unsorted PBMCs, taken 2.1 years after starting antiretroviral therapy. These receptors all stem from a man aged 18 to 29 with HIV.

This clone turned up a few times. The chain has TRBV19 and TRBJ1-1; D perhaps matches TRBD1 (5 bases). Germline V gene lookup returns CDR1 LNHDA and CDR2 SQIVND (reference sequence). V was clipped by 4 bases and J by 8 bases, with 11 bases between them. The CDR3 sequence is 12 residues long. The CDR3 DNA reads TGTGCCAGTAGTACCGGGACTCCCGAAGCTTTCTTT. The encoded protein is CASSTGTPEAFF.

This chain connects TRBV5-1 to TRBJ1-2, with 8 nucleotides matching TRBD1. Trimming took 4 bases from V and 2 from J; bases not matched to a gene: 7. Germline V gene lookup returns CDR1 SGHRS and CDR2 YFSETQ. The CDR3 runs to 15 residues. The CDR3 here is CASSLKTGGNYGYTF. CDR3 nucleotides: TGCGCCAGCAGCCTTAAAACAGGGGGAAACTATGGCTACACCTTC.

The chain couples TRBV29-1 to TRBJ1-2; unclear D gene. The germline CDR1 and CDR2 sequences are SQVTM and ANQGSEA. Trimming removed 0 bases at V and 2 bases at J, with 10 bases between. The CDR3 is 14 residues long. The CDR3 sequence: CSVEDRLKNYGYTF. Written as DNA, the CDR3 is TGCAGCGTTGAAGATCGACTCAAGAACTATGGCTACACCTTC.

This clone was seen a single time. This chain connects TRBV4-3 to TRBJ1-1, with D perhaps matching TRBD1 (6 bases). This CDR3 has 13 residues. Germline V gene data show CDR1 as LGHNA and CDR2 as YSLEER. Trimming cost V 0 bases and J 8 bases, with 10 bases left between them. The CDR3 region is CASSQDRGGEAFF. In DNA, the CDR3 is TGCGCCAGCAGCCAAGACAGGGGCGGGGAAGCTTTCTTT.

The V and J genes are TRBV28 and TRBJ1-2; D gene uncertain. Germline CDR1 reads MDHEN; CDR2 reads SYDVKM. Trimming took 6 bases from V and 4 from J, leaving 21 bases between them. The CDR3 sequence is 16 residues long. The CDR3 sequence is CASSLDRTSHLYGYTF. CDR3 nucleotide sequence: TGTGCCAGCAGCTTGGACCGGACGTCACACCTCTATGGCTACACCTTC.

This clone was seen once. The chain has TRBV5-4 and TRBJ1-2; 9 nucleotides agree with TRBD1. With 0 bases clipped from V and 5 bases from J, the junction kept 5 bases outside the gene matches. The length of the CDR3 is 15 residues. CDR1 and CDR2 (germline): SGHNT, YYREEE (reference sequence). The CDR3 here is CASSLAQTGGYGYTF. DNA of the CDR3: TGTGCCAGCAGCTTGGCTCAGACAGGGGGATATGGCTACACCTTC.

The rearrangement links TRBV9 to TRBJ2-1; perhaps TRBD1 as D (6 bases). V was cut by 3 bases and J by 7 bases, with 14 bases left in between. Germline assignment: CDR1 SGDLS and CDR2 YYNGEE. There are 14 residues in the CDR3. The CDR3 nucleotides read TGTGCCAGCAGCGCCCCGACAGGATTAAATGAGCAGTTCTTC. It codes for CASSAPTGLNEQFF.

The chain combines TRBV27 with TRBJ2-7; no reliable D call. The CDR3 has 12 amino acids. The V gene lost 6 bases and the J gene lost 3 bases, with 9 bases spanning the gap. Germline V gives CDR1 MNHEY, CDR2 SMNVEV (reference sequence). CDR3 sequence: CASSNKNYEQYF. The CDR3 DNA is TGTGCCAGCAGCAATAAGAACTACGAGCAGTACTTC.

The CDR3 loop reads CASSIGRFKREFSGELFF. CDR3 nucleotides: TGTGCCAGTAGTATCGGTAGATTCAAGCGGGAGTTCTCCGGGGAGCTGTTTTTT. This chain joins TRBV19 and TRBJ2-2, with TRBD2 matching over 8 bases. The V and J ends lost 3 bases and 6 bases, in that order; junction bases with no gene match: 15. This CDR3 is built from 18 residues. Looked up from germline, CDR1 is LNHDA and CDR2 is SQIVND (reference sequence).

The J gene is TRBJ2-1, the V gene TRBV9; D may be TRBD2 (5 bases). Germline V lookup: CDR1 SGDLS, CDR2 YYNGEE. This CDR3 contains 16 residues. The V end was cut by 0 bases, the J end by 8 bases, with 18 bases between. In nucleotides, the CDR3 is TGTGCCAGCAGCGTAGGTACGGGGAGCTTTATCGATGAGCAGTTCTTC. It encodes CASSVGTGSFIDEQFF.

V and J are TRBV13 and TRBJ2-7, with 8 nucleotides matching TRBD2. Germline V lookup: CDR1 PRHDT, CDR2 FYEKMQ (reference sequence). CDR3 length equals 16 residues. With V trimmed by 4 bases and J by 4 bases, 12 bases remained unmatched. This CDR3 reads CASSSLPLAGPYEQYF. CDR3 DNA: TGTGCCAGCAGCTCCCTCCCCCTAGCGGGTCCATACGAGCAGTACTTC.

The V and J genes are TRBV29-1 and TRBJ2-5; D gene uncertain. The CDR3 runs 13 residues. Trimming stripped 3 bases from V and 1 base from J, with 9 bases between. Germline-derived CDR1 and CDR2 are SQVTM and ANQGSEA. CDR3 in DNA: TGCAGCGTTGACGAACGGTCCCAAGAGACCCAGTACTTC. It yields the protein CSVDERSQETQYF.

The chain uses TRBV25-1 and TRBJ1-4; D remains ambiguous. The CDR3 sequence is 13 residues long. The germline V gene encodes CDR1 MGHDK and CDR2 SYGVNS. Trimming took off 4 bases at V and 8 bases at J, with 11 bases between the two ends. The CDR3 sequence is CASSVRLGEKLFF. The CDR3 region has the DNA TGTGCCAGCAGTGTCCGGCTCGGGGAAAAACTGTTTTTT. The variable domain in full, with the rest retrieved from reference TRBV25-1 and TRBJ1-4, is EADIYQTPRYLVIGTGKKITLECSQTMGHDKMYWYQQDPGMELHLIHYSYGVNSTEKGDLSSESTVSRIRTEHFPLTLESARPSHTSQYLCASSVRLGEKLFFGSGTQLSVL.

The chain links TRBV5-1 to TRBJ2-7; D remains ambiguous. Trimming left V 0 bases short and J 2 bases short, with 15 bases between. Germline lookup yields CDR1 SGHRS and CDR2 YFSETQ. This CDR3 is built from 16 residues. CDR3 DNA sequence: TGCGCCAGCAGCTTGGGGCCGAGGCAGGCCGCCTACGAGCAGTACTTC. This encodes CASSLGPRQAAYEQYF.